The clone carrying this TCR beta chain was seen a handful of times. Its antigen is still unknown. This sample's time point: patch test 3, about 24 weeks after DPC sensitization. Treatment indicated: therapeutic diphenylcyclopropenone sensitization with weekly scalp DPC. Blood, whole and unfractionated, served as the source for total RNA extraction. Germline assignment: CDR1 DFQATT and CDR2 SNEGSKA (reference sequence). Between the trimmed V and J ends, which lost 1 base and 5 bases, there was a span of 8 bases. CDR3 length: 12 residues. The data were taken from a study of human T cells and chemical hapten exposure. Turning to the study itself: DPC at 2% was the sensitizing agent, placed on 2 cm by 2 cm of upper inner arm skin. Study-wide results and limits: Clustering by CDR3 similarity yielded significantly more large clusters from expanded TCRs than controls.

TCRdb analysed the RACE reads with MiXCR anew, one entry per CDR3 protein. The sample has 150,000 to 200,000 distinct CDR3 sequences, approximately 24% seen once; the top ten hold under 2.5%. This clonotype was obtained from a woman aged 40 to 50 with alopecia areata. Some clones in this sample may be carry-over from other donors' samples. The chain couples TRBV20-1 to TRBJ1-2, with a weak D call TRBD1 (5 bases). The source material was whole blood, sampled in connection with sensitization to the hapten diphenylcyclopropenone (DPC). CDR3 coding DNA: TGCAGTGCTAGAGGACAGACGTATGGCTACACCTTC. This codes for CSARGQTYGYTF.